A single sample gave rise to the 21 T cell receptor beta chains below, sequenced in a study of CD8+ T cells in alopecia areata. After isolation, RNA underwent reverse transcription to generate cDNA as the sequencing template. Assay: immunoSEQ multiplex PCR; the TCRdb copy retains only in-frame clones and omits some. The sample presents about 9,000 clones, none singletons. Sorting used CD4, CD8alpha, NKG2D, NKG2ACE and other markers on pooled cutaneous lymph node cells. Sequences were obtained from CD8+ T cells sorted from a lymph node. These receptors came from a C3H/HeJ mouse with alopecia areata. MHC haplotype of the mouse line: H2-k.

This clone was found a few times. Mouse germline and gene names are used. The read halts 4 residues ahead of the CDR3 end, with the missing end drawn from the germline J gene. This chain links TRBV5 with TRBJ2-3; D perhaps matches TRBD2 (7 bases). V was pared by 0 bases and J by 0 bases, with 13 bases between. The CDR3 is made up of 17 amino acids. Germline V CDR1 and CDR2: LGHNA, YNLKQL (reference sequence). CDR3: CASSQDRWGASAETLYF. CDR3 DNA, as far as it was read: TGTGCCAGCAGCCAAGATAGATGGGGGGCGAGTGCAGAA.

This clone ranks as medium-sized. Mouse germline and gene names are used. The CDR3 goes on 4 residues after the read ends, and that part is filled in from the germline J gene. V and J are TRBV1 and TRBJ2-5; D remains ambiguous. Germline V gene lookup returns CDR1 NSQYPW and CDR2 LRSPGD (reference sequence). This CDR3 has 13 amino acids. V was clipped by 3 bases and J by 3 bases, with 7 bases between them. The CDR3 is CTCSARQQDTQYF. The CDR3 DNA, read in part, is TGCACCTGCAGTGCCCGACAACAAGAC.

This clone is deemed medium-sized (0.01 to 0.1%). Germline and genes here are mouse. The DNA ends 4 residues before the CDR3 does, and the rest of the CDR3 is filled in from the germline J gene. This chain links TRBV1 with TRBJ2-3; D might be TRBD1 or TRBD2, each matching 6 bases. There are 15 residues in the CDR3. Germline V gene data show CDR1 as NSQYPW and CDR2 as LRSPGD (reference sequence). V lost 1 base, J lost 0 bases, and 8 bases lay in between. CDR3 DNA, as far as it was read: TGCACCTGCAGTGCAGGGGGGCCTAGTGCAGAA. It specifies CTCSAGGPSAE. From start to end, the CDR3 is CTCSAGGPSAETLYF. The full variable domain, rest sourced from reference TRBV1 and TRBJ2-3, is VTLLEQNPRWRLVPRGQAVNLRCILKNSQYPWMSWYQQDLQKQLQWLFTLRSPGDKEVKSLPGADYLATRVTDTELRLQVANMSQGRTLYCTCSAGGPSAETLYFGSGTRLTVL.

This clone has at least ten counts. Mouse gene names and germline throughout. The sequenced fragment ends 4 residues before the CDR3 boundary, so the rest is inferred from the germline J gene. The chain couples TRBV13-1 to TRBJ2-1, with 14 bases that match TRBD2. Looked up from germline, CDR1 is NSHNY and CDR2 is SYGAGN. This CDR3 contains 14 residues. The CDR3 bases that were read are TGTGCCAGCAGTTGGGACTGGGGGGGCTCT. Translation: CASSWDWGGS. The whole CDR3 protein reads CASSWDWGGSEQFF.

This clone qualifies as medium-sized. All gene names here are mouse names. The missing CDR3 end, 4 residues past where the read stops, is filled in from the germline J gene. The chain combines TRBV1 with TRBJ1-1, with D tentatively TRBD1 (6 bases). This CDR3 has 15 residues. Trimming removed 3 bases from V and 0 bases from J, with 11 bases in between. CDR1 NSQYPW and CDR2 LRSPGD come from the germline V gene (reference sequence). CDR3 loop: CTCSAWDNANTEVFF. The CDR3 DNA, read in part, is TGCACCTGCAGTGCCTGGGACAATGCAAACACA.

This clone has ten or more counts. Each gene name is a mouse one. The sequenced fragment ends 4 residues before the CDR3 boundary, so the rest is inferred from the germline J gene. The gene calls are TRBV1 and TRBJ2-3; 9 bases match TRBD1. CDR1 NSQYPW and CDR2 LRSPGD come from the germline V gene (reference sequence). V gave up 0 bases and J gave up 4 bases; unmatched junction bases: 2. This CDR3 has 15 amino acids. Incomplete CDR3 DNA: TGCACCTGCAGTGCAGATTACAGGGGGCCAGAA. It is translated as CTCSADYRGPE. The CDR3, in full, reads CTCSADYRGPETLYF.

This clone has ten or more counts. Mouse germline and gene names are used. The read is 4 residues too short to cover the CDR3 end, so that end is filled in from the germline J gene. This chain links TRBV19 with TRBJ2-7, with 12 nucleotides matching TRBD2. V lost 4 bases, J lost 0 bases, and 2 bases stayed unmatched. This CDR3 region has 15 residues. Germline V gene sequence: CDR1 FNHDT, CDR2 SITEND (reference sequence). The sequenced CDR3 bases are TGTGCCAGCAGTCGGGACTGGGGGGACTCCTAT. Residues: CASSRDWGDSY. The whole CDR3 is CASSRDWGDSYEQYF.

This clone was seen many times. Each gene name is a mouse one. Read sequence stops 3 residues before the CDR3 end, and the germline J gene provides the missing end. V usage is TRBV13-3 and J usage is TRBJ1-6; TRBD1 matches 10 bases. TRBJ1-6 is recorded as an ORF, its role being uncertain. V was pared by 1 base and J by 7 bases, with 2 bases of the junction left unmatched. Germline assignment: CDR1 NNHDY and CDR2 SYVADS. The CDR3 is 15 residues long. The CDR3: CASSDLGQGNSPLYF. The part of the CDR3 DNA that was read is TGTGCCAGCAGTGATTTGGGACAGGGGAATTCGCCC.

This clone is termed medium-sized (0.01 to 0.1%). The gene names given are mouse names. The CDR3 is cut off 4 residues early in the read; its end comes from the germline J gene. The chain combines TRBV13-3 with TRBJ2-1; D might be TRBD1 (6 bases). This CDR3 is built from 13 residues. The V gene lost 4 bases and the J gene lost 3 bases, with 8 bases spanning the gap. CDR1 and CDR2 from the germline V gene are NNHDY and SYVADS. The sequenced CDR3 bases are TGTGCCAGCAGTTGGGACACCTATGCT. This sequence encodes CASSWDTYA. The whole CDR3 protein is CASSWDTYAEQFF.

This clone is deemed medium-sized. Gene names are the mouse ones. The read gets to within 4 residues of the CDR3 end, and the germline J gene fills in the rest. This chain uses TRBV3 with TRBJ2-5; D not resolved. The CDR3 is 12 residues long. Per the germline V gene, CDR1 is SNHLY and CDR2 is FYNGKV (reference sequence). The CDR3: CASSLQEDTQYF. The DNA read from the CDR3 is TGTGCCAGCAGCTTACAGGAAGAC.

This clone has a count of ten or more. The genes and germline here are from mouse. The DNA ends 4 residues before the CDR3 does, and the rest of the CDR3 is filled in from the germline J gene. The gene calls are TRBV13-1 and TRBJ1-1, with D uncertain. V gave up 0 bases and J gave up 0 bases, with 9 bases separating them. The CDR3 covers 15 residues. Germline lookup yields CDR1 NSHNY and CDR2 SYGAGN. CDR3 sequence reads: CASSDARHANTEVFF. CDR3 DNA, as far as it was read: TGTGCCAGCAGTGATGCGCGACACGCAAACACA.

This clone was detected ten times or more. Gene labels here are mouse ones. Coverage ceases 4 residues before the CDR3 finishes, and the germline J gene fills in the end. The chain joins TRBV13-3 to TRBJ2-1, with TRBD2 identical over 12 bases. The junction had 3 bases not matched to a gene; V was cut back by 5 bases and J by 3 bases. Germline-derived CDR1 and CDR2 are NNHDY and SYVADS. The CDR3 sequence is 15 residues long. The sequenced CDR3 bases are TGTGCCAGCAGGGACTGGGGGGGTCCCTATGCT. The encoded protein is CASRDWGGPYA. The CDR3 as a whole reads CASRDWGGPYAEQFF.

This clone was detected only a few times. The genes are named according to mouse. Read coverage stops 4 residues before the CDR3 terminus; the germline J gene supplies the remainder. The rearrangement links TRBV19 to TRBJ2-4; D gene uncertain. Germline CDR1 and CDR2: FNHDT and SITEND (reference sequence). V was pared by 2 bases and J by 0 bases, with 4 bases between. CDR3 length equals 13 residues. CDR3: CASSIGSQNTLYF. CDR3 DNA (partial): TGTGCCAGCAGTATTGGGAGTCAAAAC.

This clone has ten or more counts. Gene labels here are mouse ones. With the read ending 4 residues before the CDR3 end, the germline J gene is used to fill in that end. J is TRBJ2-1 and V is TRBV1; D is undetermined. This CDR3 contains 13 residues. The V and J ends lost 0 bases and 3 bases respectively, with 3 bases between them. The germline gives CDR1 NSQYPW, CDR2 LRSPGD (reference sequence). CDR3 bases read: TGCACCTGCAGTGCAGACAGCTATGCT. It is translated as CTCSADSYA. The CDR3 in its entirety is CTCSADSYAEQFF.

This clone is medium-sized. The genes are named according to mouse. The read comes to an end 4 residues before the CDR3 does, leaving the germline J gene to fill in the end. The rearrangement joins TRBV14 to TRBJ1-1; a possible D gene is TRBD1 (5 bases). With 5 bases removed from V and 1 base from J, the gap between germline ends came to 9 bases. Germline CDR1 is SGHDT and CDR2 is FRDEAV. This CDR3 has 13 amino acids. The CDR3 DNA, read in part, is TGTGCCAGCAGGGCGACAGCGAACACA. Its protein is CASRATANT. The CDR3 in its entirety is CASRATANTEVFF.

This clone is labeled as medium-sized. Mouse germline and gene names are used. Read sequence stops 4 residues before the CDR3 end, and the germline J gene provides the missing end. The chain couples TRBV13-3 to TRBJ2-3, with 7 nucleotides matching TRBD2. Trimming removed 0 bases from V and 0 bases from J; junction bases left unmatched: 4. Germline V gives CDR1 NNHDY, CDR2 SYVADS. The length of the CDR3 is 16 residues. The CDR3 loop is CASSDGWGSSAETLYF. Incomplete CDR3 DNA: TGTGCCAGCAGTGATGGCTGGGGGTCTAGTGCAGAA.

This clone is categorized as medium-sized. Gene names denote mouse genes. The CDR3 extends 4 residues past the end of the read, so its final part is completed from the germline J gene. The chain joins TRBV13-3 to TRBJ2-7; no reliable D call. Germline V gene data show CDR1 as NNHDY and CDR2 as SYVADS. The CDR3 has 12 residues. The CDR3 reads CASSDPVYEQYF. The covered CDR3 bases are TGTGCCAGCAGTGATCCTGTTTAT.

This clone was picked up many times. The germline and genes are mouse ones. The DNA ends 4 residues before the CDR3 does, and the rest of the CDR3 is filled in from the germline J gene. The chain has TRBV13-3 and TRBJ2-3; 7 nucleotides line up with TRBD2. The CDR3 length is 16 residues. CDR1 and CDR2 (germline): NNHDY, SYVADS. V lost 3 bases to trimming and J lost 0 bases; unmatched junction nucleotides: 7. CDR3 protein: CASSAKLGSSAETLYF. The covered CDR3 bases are TGTGCCAGCAGTGCTAAACTGGGGTCTAGTGCAGAA.

There are many counts of this clone. The gene names here belong to mouse. The CDR3 end falls 4 residues outside the read, so it is completed with the germline J gene. The V gene is TRBV1, the J gene TRBJ2-5; 10 bases align to TRBD2. The CDR3 consists of 15 residues. V dropped 3 bases and J dropped 3; count of bases not matched to a gene: 3. CDR1 and CDR2 from the germline V gene are NSQYPW and LRSPGD (reference sequence). CDR3 region: CTCSADWGRQDTQYF. CDR3 bases read: TGCACCTGCAGTGCGGACTGGGGGCGACAAGAC.

This clone has a count of ten or more. The germline and genes are mouse ones. The CDR3 extends 4 residues past the end of the read, so its final part is completed from the germline J gene. The chain links TRBV14 to TRBJ2-4, with a tentative D call TRBD1 (5 bases). The CDR3 extends over 14 amino acids. The germline V gene encodes CDR1 SGHDT and CDR2 FRDEAV. The V gene lost 4 bases and the J gene lost 0 bases, with 9 bases spanning the gap. The sequenced part of the CDR3 DNA is TGTGCCAGCAGTCCCGACAGTAGTCAAAAC. Amino acid sequence: CASSPDSSQN. The CDR3, in full, reads CASSPDSSQNTLYF.

This clone has a count of ten or more. Genes and germline come from the mouse. The CDR3 goes on 4 residues after the read ends, and that part is filled in from the germline J gene. The chain carries TRBV29 and TRBJ2-4; perhaps TRBD1 as D (6 bases). The germline gives CDR1 MSHET, CDR2 SYDVDS. This CDR3 is built from 13 residues. CDR3 region: CASSPRDKNTLYF. CDR3 DNA, as far as it was read: TGTGCTAGCAGTCCCCGGGACAAAAAC. Variable domain in full (rest from reference TRBV29 and TRBJ2-4): DMKVTQMPRYLIKRMGENVLLECGQDMSHETMYWYRQDPGLGLQLIYISYDVDSNSEGDIPKGYRVSRKKREHFSLILDSAKTNQTSVYFCASSPRDKNTLYFGAGTRLSVL.